This T cell receptor beta chain is drawn from a study of T cell changes during pregnancy in multiple sclerosis. V was clipped by 6 bases and J by 8 bases, with 13 bases between them. The CDR3 is 13 amino acids. CDR1 LNHDA and CDR2 SQIVND come from the germline V gene (reference sequence). Sequenced by immunoSEQ multiplex PCR; TCRdb stores in-frame clones only, minus some. The sample consists of approximately 65,000 clones, around nine tenths of them appearing once. The chain carries TRBV19 and TRBJ1-4; D remains unclear. This receptor was identified in a female donor in good health, enrolled as a control in a pregnancy study. The specimen comprised peripheral blood, sampled in the third trimester of pregnancy. The CDR3 sequence is CASSPTRGEKLFF. The CDR3 DNA sequence: TGTGCCAGTAGCCCCACCCGGGGAGAAAAACTGTTTTTT.